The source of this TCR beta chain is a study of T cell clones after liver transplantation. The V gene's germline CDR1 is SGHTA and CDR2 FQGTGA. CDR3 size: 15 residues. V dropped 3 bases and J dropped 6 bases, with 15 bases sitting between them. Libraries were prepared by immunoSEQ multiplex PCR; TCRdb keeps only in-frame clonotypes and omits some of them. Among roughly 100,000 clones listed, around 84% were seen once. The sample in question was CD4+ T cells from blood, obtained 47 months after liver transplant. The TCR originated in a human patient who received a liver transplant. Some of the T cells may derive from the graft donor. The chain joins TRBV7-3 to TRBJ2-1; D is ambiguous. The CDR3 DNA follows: TGTGCCAGCAGCTTGGTTGTGGCGGAGAGCAATGAGCAGTTCTTC. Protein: CASSLVVAESNEQFF.